This TCR beta chain is from a study of OX40 agonist ivuxolimab in advanced cancers. About the research overall: Ivuxolimab is an agonistic anti-OX40 (CD134) antibody, and patients were treated with it. Patients received ivuxolimab, an intravenous treatment, every 2 weeks at 0.01 to 10 mg/kg. The dose-escalation group included hepatocellular carcinoma, melanoma, renal cell carcinoma and head and neck cancer. General study points: Expansion of clones was among the lowest in partial responders at 0.1-3.0 mg/kg.

V shed 5 bases and J 5 bases; nucleotides not matched to a gene: 11. The CDR3 covers 17 residues. The germline gives CDR1 LNHDA, CDR2 SQIVND (reference sequence). Generated by immunoSEQ multiplex PCR, the TCRdb table keeps only in-frame clones and is missing some. The table shows about 50,000 clones, with roughly 90% occurring only once. Regarding this clone: As yet, its antigen is unknown.

The V call is TRBV19, the J call TRBJ2-1; the match to TRBD2 covers 11 bases. The sample in question was CD4+ or CD8+ T cells sorted from blood, obtained in a trial of the OX40 agonist ivuxolimab. This sequence was found in an adult with an advanced solid tumor such as melanoma, head and neck, liver or kidney cancer. This CDR3 reads CASSVLIAGGPHNEQFF. As DNA, the CDR3 is TGTGCCAGTAGTGTACTAATAGCGGGAGGGCCCCACAATGAGCAGTTCTTC.